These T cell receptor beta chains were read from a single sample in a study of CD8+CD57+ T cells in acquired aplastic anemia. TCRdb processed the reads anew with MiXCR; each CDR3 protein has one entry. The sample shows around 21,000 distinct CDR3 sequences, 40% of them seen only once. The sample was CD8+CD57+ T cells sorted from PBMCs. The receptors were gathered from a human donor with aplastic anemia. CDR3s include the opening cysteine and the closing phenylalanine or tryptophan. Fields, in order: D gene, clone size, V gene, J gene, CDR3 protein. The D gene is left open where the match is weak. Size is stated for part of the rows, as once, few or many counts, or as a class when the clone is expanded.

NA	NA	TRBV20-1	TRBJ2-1	CSAIERGLKRRNEQFF
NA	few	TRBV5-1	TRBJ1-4	CASSGADTNEKLFF
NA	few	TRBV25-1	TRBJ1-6	CASSERGGSPLHF
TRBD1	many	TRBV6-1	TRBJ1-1	CASSEALGDRNTEAFF
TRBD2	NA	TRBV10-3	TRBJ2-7	CAIRGGGVGGEQQYF
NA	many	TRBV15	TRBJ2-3	CATSVGGTDTQYF
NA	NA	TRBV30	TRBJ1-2	CAWREPGTAINYGYTF
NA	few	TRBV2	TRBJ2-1	CASSAGNEQFF
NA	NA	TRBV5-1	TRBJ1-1	CASSRQAMNTEAFF
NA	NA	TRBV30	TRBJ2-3	CAWTDGKSTDTQYF
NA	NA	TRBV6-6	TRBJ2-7	CATMDSRDEQYF
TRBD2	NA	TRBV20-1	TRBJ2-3	CSATWTSRGTDTQYF
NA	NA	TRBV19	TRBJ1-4	CASKDRVTNEKLFF
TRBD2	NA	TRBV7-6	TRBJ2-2	CASSQTGTRGTGELFF
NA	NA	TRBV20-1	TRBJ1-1	CSASPYDIEAFF
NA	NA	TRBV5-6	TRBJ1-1	CASSLSEEAFF
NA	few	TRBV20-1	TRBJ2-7	CSAPAPLGNEQYF
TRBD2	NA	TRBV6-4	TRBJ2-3	CASSEGREADTQYF
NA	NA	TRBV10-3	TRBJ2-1	CATKVGGTARNEQFF
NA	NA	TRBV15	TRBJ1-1	CATSSPQRGDTEAFF
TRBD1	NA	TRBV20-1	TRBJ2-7	CSAPDRGKSYERYF
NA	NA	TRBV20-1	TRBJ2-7	CSARDLGLVSSYEQYF
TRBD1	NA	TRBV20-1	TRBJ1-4	CSAKGQGLEKPFF
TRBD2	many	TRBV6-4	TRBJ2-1	CASSEGAGGGDNEQFF
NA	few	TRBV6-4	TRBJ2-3	CASSDSTRGTDTQYF
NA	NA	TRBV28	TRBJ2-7	CASSLGGTKIYEQYF
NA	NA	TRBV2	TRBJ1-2	CASSEKYGYTF
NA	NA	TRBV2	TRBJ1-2	CASSAFYGYTF
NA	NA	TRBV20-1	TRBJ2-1	CSARDPWERGEQFF
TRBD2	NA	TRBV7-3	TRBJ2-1	CASSLMIQLIGGGAGYNEQFF
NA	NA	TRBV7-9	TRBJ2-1	CASSLGAGAWYEQFF
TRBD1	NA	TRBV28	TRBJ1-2	CASSEGQGSGYTF
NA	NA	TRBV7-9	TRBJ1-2	CASSLRGDGYTF
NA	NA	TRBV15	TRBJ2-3	CATSRDNGPSDTQYF
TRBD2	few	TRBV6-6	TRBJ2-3	CASSYGGLAGGWGTDTQYF
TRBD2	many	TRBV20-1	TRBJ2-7	CSARDPSKGTSGSEQYF
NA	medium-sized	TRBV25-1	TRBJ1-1	CASSYRVETEAFF
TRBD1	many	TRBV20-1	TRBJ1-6	CSASHRRDRGRSPLHF
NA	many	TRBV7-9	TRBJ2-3	CASSSGSWADGTQYF
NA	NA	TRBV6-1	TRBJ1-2	CASSGWRGTSTNYGYTF
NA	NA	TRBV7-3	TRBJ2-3	CASSFGQYPDTQYF
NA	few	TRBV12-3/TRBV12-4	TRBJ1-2	CASSDSNYGYTF
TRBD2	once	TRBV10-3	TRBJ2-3	CAISAAGGGTDTRYF
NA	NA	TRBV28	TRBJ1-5	CASSSHGNQPQHF
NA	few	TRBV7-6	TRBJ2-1	CASSFDGEQFF
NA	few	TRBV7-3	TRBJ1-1	CASSLGKNTEAFF
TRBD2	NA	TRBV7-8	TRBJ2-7	CASSLAGGGGYEQYF
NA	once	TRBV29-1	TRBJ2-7	CSAEDLGPRGEQYF
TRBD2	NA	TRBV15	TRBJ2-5	CATSSRTSGRRGVMETQYF
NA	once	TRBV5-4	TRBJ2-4	CASSLDAGWDQYF
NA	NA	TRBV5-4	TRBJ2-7	CASSQGRLGTHEQYF
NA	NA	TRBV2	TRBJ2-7	CASSGLVRTRAYEQYF
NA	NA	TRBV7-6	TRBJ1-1	CASSLGENTEAFF
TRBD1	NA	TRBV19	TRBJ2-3	CASSETGTDTQYF